This record concerns one TCR beta chain sequence. The record originates from a study of cytomegalovirus exposure and HLA in healthy donors. A multiplex PCR was run with 60 Vbeta primers and 13 Jbeta primers. Data came from immunoSEQ multiplex PCR; TCRdb stores just in-frame clones and leaves some out. The sample has some 210,000 clones, approximately 78% seen once. Trimming shortened V by 3 bases and J by 0 bases, and 6 bases separated the two germline ends. This CDR3 region has 15 residues. Germline CDR1 and CDR2: LNHDA and SQIVND (reference sequence). The sequenced material came from PBMCs. The source is a male donor in good health and CMV-seronegative. The chain recombines TRBV19 with TRBJ2-6; D is unresolved. In DNA form, the CDR3 reads TGTGCCAGTAGTATGTTCGGCTCTGGGGCCAACGTCCTGACTTTC. It is translated as CASSMFGSGANVLTF.